Listed below are T cell receptor beta chains from one sample, sequenced in a study of cytomegalovirus exposure and HLA in healthy donors. TCRdb's table, derived via immunoSEQ multiplex PCR, lists solely in-frame clones and lacks some. The sample shows about 63,000 clones, approximately 76% of them seen only once. Input material: PBMCs. These receptors came from a man in his fifties in good health and CMV-seronegative. Both conserved end residues are part of each CDR3. The D gene is left open where the match is weak. Size is stated for part of the rows, as once, few or many counts, or as a class when the clone is expanded.

clone size: -; V gene: TRBV10-2; D gene: TRBD2; J gene: TRBJ2-2; CDR3 DNA: TGCGCCAGCATAGCGGGGGGTACCACCGGGGAGCTGTTTTTT; CDR3 protein: CASIAGGTTGELFF
clone size: -; V gene: TRBV7-9; D gene: TRBD1; J gene: TRBJ1-1; CDR3 DNA: TGTGCCAGCAGCCCTAGGACAGGGGCGAAAAACACTGAAGCTTTCTTT; CDR3 protein: CASSPRTGAKNTEAFF
clone size: -; V gene: TRBV5-1; D gene: -; J gene: TRBJ1-3; CDR3 DNA: TGCGCCAGCAGCTTGGGCAGCTCTGGAAACACCATATATTTT; CDR3 protein: CASSLGSSGNTIYF
clone size: -; V gene: TRBV6-1; D gene: -; J gene: TRBJ1-5; CDR3 DNA: TGTGCCAGCAGTGAAGCGCTTGGAGGAACCCAGCCCCAGCATTTT; CDR3 protein: CASSEALGGTQPQHF
clone size: -; V gene: TRBV29-1; D gene: -; J gene: TRBJ2-2; CDR3 DNA: TGCAGCGCTGCGAACAGGGAGGGTACCGGGGAGCTGTTTTTT; CDR3 protein: CSAANREGTGELFF
clone size: -; V gene: TRBV5-4; D gene: TRBD2; J gene: TRBJ2-1; CDR3 DNA: TGTGCCAGCAGCTTGGGAGGGGGGCCGCGCGGGGGGGTCCAAGATGAGCAGTTCTTC; CDR3 protein: CASSLGGGPRGGVQDEQFF
clone size: few; V gene: TRBV11-2; D gene: TRBD1; J gene: TRBJ1-3; CDR3 DNA: TGTGCCAGCAGCTTAGCAGGGGGGTCTGGAAACACCATATATTTT; CDR3 protein: CASSLAGGSGNTIYF
clone size: -; V gene: TRBV9; D gene: -; J gene: TRBJ1-1; CDR3 DNA: TGTGCCAGCAGCGTAGACGCCACGCCCCGAGACACTGAAGCTTTCTTT; CDR3 protein: CASSVDATPRDTEAFF
clone size: -; V gene: TRBV29-1; D gene: -; J gene: TRBJ1-3; CDR3 DNA: TGCAGCGTTGACAGGCTATTTGGAAACACCATATATTTT; CDR3 protein: CSVDRLFGNTIYF
clone size: few; V gene: TRBV11-2; D gene: -; J gene: TRBJ2-7; CDR3 DNA: TGTGCCAGCAGCTTCTGGCAGGGCTACGAGCAGTACTTC; CDR3 protein: CASSFWQGYEQYF
clone size: few; V gene: TRBV5-5; D gene: -; J gene: TRBJ1-2; CDR3 DNA: TGTGCCAGCAGCCCGGGACCCACAGGGATCTATGGCTACACCTTC; CDR3 protein: CASSPGPTGIYGYTF
clone size: -; V gene: TRBV28; D gene: -; J gene: TRBJ2-5; CDR3 DNA: TGTGCCAGCAGTTTAGGGCTTACAGAGACCCAGTACTTC; CDR3 protein: CASSLGLTETQYF
clone size: few; V gene: TRBV10-1; D gene: TRBD1; J gene: TRBJ1-1; CDR3 DNA: TGCGCCAGCAGGGGACAGGGCTCGACTGAAGCTTTCTTT; CDR3 protein: CASRGQGSTEAFF
clone size: -; V gene: TRBV5-1; D gene: -; J gene: TRBJ2-5; CDR3 DNA: TGCGCCAGCAGCTCCGGCCCAGGGGTTGGAGAGACCCAGTACTTC; CDR3 protein: CASSSGPGVGETQYF
clone size: -; V gene: TRBV9; D gene: -; J gene: TRBJ1-1; CDR3 DNA: TGTGCCAGCAGCGTAGTAGAGGGTCGCGGGACCACTGAAGCTTTCTTT; CDR3 protein: CASSVVEGRGTTEAFF
clone size: few; V gene: TRBV10-2; D gene: -; J gene: TRBJ1-6; CDR3 DNA: TGCGCCAGCATGCGGACAATCGTCCTGGATTCACCCCTCCACTTT; CDR3 protein: CASMRTIVLDSPLHF
clone size: -; V gene: TRBV6-1; D gene: -; J gene: TRBJ1-3; CDR3 DNA: TGTGCCAGCAGTGAAAGCCTGGGAAACACCATATATTTT; CDR3 protein: CASSESLGNTIYF
clone size: -; V gene: TRBV4-2; D gene: -; J gene: TRBJ2-3; CDR3 DNA: TGTGCCAGCAGCCAAGATGGTCAGCAGGGCACAGATACGCAGTATTTT; CDR3 protein: CASSQDGQQGTDTQYF
clone size: -; V gene: TRBV5-4; D gene: -; J gene: TRBJ1-1; CDR3 DNA: TGTGCCAGCAGCTTGGAAGGACTGATCACTGAAGCTTTCTTT; CDR3 protein: CASSLEGLITEAFF
clone size: few; V gene: TRBV14; D gene: TRBD2; J gene: TRBJ2-5; CDR3 DNA: TGTGCCAGCAGCCAAGATCTGATAGCGGGTGTCCAAGAGACCCAGTACTTC; CDR3 protein: CASSQDLIAGVQETQYF
clone size: -; V gene: TRBV28; D gene: TRBD1; J gene: TRBJ2-3; CDR3 DNA: TGTGCCAGCAGTTCCACACAGGGGGCTACAGATACGCAGTATTTT; CDR3 protein: CASSSTQGATDTQYF
clone size: -; V gene: TRBV18; D gene: -; J gene: TRBJ1-5; CDR3 DNA: TGTGCCAGCTCACCAGGGGCAGGGAATAGCAATCAGCCCCAGCATTTT; CDR3 protein: CASSPGAGNSNQPQHF
clone size: -; V gene: TRBV30; D gene: -; J gene: TRBJ1-3; CDR3 DNA: TGTGCCTGGAGTGTCAGCGGCTCTGGAAACACCATATATTTT; CDR3 protein: CAWSVSGSGNTIYF
clone size: few; V gene: TRBV6-1; D gene: TRBD1; J gene: TRBJ2-5; CDR3 DNA: TGTGCCAGCAGTGAAGACAGGGGGCGAGAGACCCAGTACTTC; CDR3 protein: CASSEDRGRETQYF
clone size: -; V gene: TRBV5-4; D gene: -; J gene: TRBJ2-1; CDR3 DNA: TGTGCCAGCAGCTTGTATAGAATCGATGAGCAGTTCTTC; CDR3 protein: CASSLYRIDEQFF
clone size: -; V gene: TRBV29-1; D gene: -; J gene: TRBJ2-2; CDR3 DNA: TGCAGCGTGGGGGTTAACAGGGTAGCCGGGGAGCTGTTTTTT; CDR3 protein: CSVGVNRVAGELFF
clone size: -; V gene: TRBV23-1; D gene: TRBD1; J gene: TRBJ2-7; CDR3 DNA: TGCGCCAGCAGTCACCACGAGACCTGGACAGGGGTCTCCTACGAGCAGTACTTC; CDR3 protein: CASSHHETWTGVSYEQYF
clone size: -; V gene: TRBV27; D gene: TRBD2; J gene: TRBJ2-3; CDR3 DNA: TGTGCCAGCAGTTTATCTCTGTGGGGCGGGGGAGACACAGATACGCAGTATTTT; CDR3 protein: CASSLSLWGGGDTDTQYF
clone size: -; V gene: TRBV6-5; D gene: TRBD1; J gene: TRBJ1-6; CDR3 DNA: TGTGCCAGCAGTTACGGGGACAGGGGCTCACCCCTCCACTTT; CDR3 protein: CASSYGDRGSPLHF
clone size: -; V gene: TRBV21-1; D gene: -; J gene: TRBJ2-7; CDR3 DNA: TGTGCCAGCAGCAAACTCGTCCAGGGGTCCCACTTC; CDR3 protein: CASSKLVQGSHF
clone size: -; V gene: TRBV5-6; D gene: TRBD2; J gene: TRBJ2-3; CDR3 DNA: TGTGCCAGCAGCTGGACGGCGCGGGGGAACACGCAGTATTTT; CDR3 protein: CASSWTARGNTQYF
clone size: -; V gene: TRBV4-2; D gene: -; J gene: TRBJ2-6; CDR3 DNA: TGTGCCAGCAGCCCCCTCCTAGCGTCTGGGGCCAACGTCCTGACTTTC; CDR3 protein: CASSPLLASGANVLTF
clone size: once; V gene: TRBV9; D gene: TRBD2; J gene: TRBJ2-1; CDR3 DNA: TGTGCCAGCAGCGTAGCTACTAGCGGGGGAATGTTTTACAATGAGCAGTTCTTC; CDR3 protein: CASSVATSGGMFYNEQFF
clone size: -; V gene: TRBV6-6; D gene: TRBD1; J gene: TRBJ1-1; CDR3 DNA: TGTGCCAGCAGTTCCCCCGACAGGGAAGGCACTGAAGCTTTCTTT; CDR3 protein: CASSSPDREGTEAFF
clone size: -; V gene: TRBV27; D gene: TRBD1; J gene: TRBJ2-2; CDR3 DNA: TGTGCCAGCAGCTTTGACAGGGGGAACACCGGGGAGCTGTTTTTT; CDR3 protein: CASSFDRGNTGELFF
clone size: -; V gene: TRBV9; D gene: -; J gene: TRBJ1-1; CDR3 DNA: TGTGCCAGCAGCGCTGGGACACTGGGGGACACTGAAGCTTTCTTT; CDR3 protein: CASSAGTLGDTEAFF